The T cell receptor (beta chain) under discussion was sequenced for a study of CD8 T cells in Susac syndrome. RNA, at about 0.45 to 1 ug, was reverse transcribed with random hexamers. Using its own MiXCR run on the immunoSEQ multiplex PCR reads, TCRdb lists one record per CDR3 protein. The sample has around 270,000 distinct CDR3 sequences, about 89% seen once. The sequence was obtained from a human donor with multiple sclerosis. Sequences were obtained from CD8+ T cells from PBMCs.

The chain's CDR3 is CASSWDFSSGNTIYF. The CDR3 region has the DNA TGTGCCAGCAGCTGGGACTTCTCCTCTGGAAACACCATATATTTT. This sequence joins TRBV7-2 and TRBJ1-3; D might be TRBD1 (5 bases). The V gene lost 4 bases and the J gene lost 0 bases, with 10 bases spanning the gap. The CDR3 has 15 amino acids. Looked up from germline, CDR1 is SGHTA and CDR2 is FQGNSA.